A selection of T cell receptor beta chains follows, all from one sample in a study of T-cell reconstitution after alpha-beta-depleted transplantation in children. TCRdb re-called the PCR reads with MiXCR, one entry per CDR3 protein. The sample records 530,000 or so distinct CDR3 sequences, 25% to 30% being singletons. The sequenced sample was PBMCs, obtained before TCRalphabeta/CD19-depleted stem cell transplant. The source is a boy under three years old with Wiskott-Aldrich syndrome, due to receive a stem cell transplant. Both conserved end residues are part of each CDR3. A D gene is named only where the DNA matches it firmly. Rows give clone size only sometimes, using once, few, many, or a class for an expanded clone.

D gene | J gene | clone size | V gene | CDR3 DNA | CDR3 protein
NA | TRBJ2-1 | few | TRBV5-5 | TGTGCCAGCAGCTTGATGGGACCCCTTTCTGAGCAGTTCTTC | CASSLMGPLSEQFF
TRBD2 | TRBJ2-7 | few | TRBV28 | TGTGCCAGCAGCTTCGATATAGCGGGAGGTACCTACGAGCAGTACTTC | CASSFDIAGGTYEQYF
NA | TRBJ1-5 | NA | TRBV7-2 | TGTGCCAGCAGCTTAGGCAGGGCTTATAGCAATCAGCCCCAGCATTTT | CASSLGRAYSNQPQHF
NA | TRBJ2-7 | NA | TRBV5-1 | TGCGCCAGCAGCCCAGAGGGCGGACCCTACGAGCAGTACTTC | CASSPEGGPYEQYF
NA | TRBJ2-3 | few | TRBV29-1 | TGCAGCGCCTCCGGGACCATACCCCCAGATACGCAGTATTTT | CSASGTIPPDTQYF
NA | TRBJ2-7 | few | TRBV24-1 | TGTGCCACCAGTGATTCTTTACCTAGCCACTCCTACGAGCAGTACTTC | CATSDSLPSHSYEQYF
TRBD1 | TRBJ1-2 | NA | TRBV28 | TGTGCCAGCAGTTTACAGGGGGGCTTTCGTGGCTACACCTTC | CASSLQGGFRGYTF
NA | TRBJ1-2 | NA | TRBV5-1 | TGCGCCAGCTCCCCCGACGGACGTGATGGCTACACCTTC | CASSPDGRDGYTF
NA | TRBJ1-5 | once | TRBV20-1 | TGCAGTGCTAGGCTTCCCGGGCTTCTAAAGCCCCAGCATTTT | CSARLPGLLKPQHF
TRBD2 | TRBJ2-3 | few | TRBV6-1 | TGTGCCAGCAGTGAAGCGCGGAGGACTAGCGGCACAGATACGCAGTATTTT | CASSEARRTSGTDTQYF
NA | TRBJ2-7 | NA | TRBV5-1 | TGCGCCAGCAGCTTGGCTGTGGGGAGCGGCGAGCAGTACTTC | CASSLAVGSGEQYF
NA | TRBJ2-1 | NA | TRBV27 | TGTGCCAGCAGTCTTTCCGGGACTCCTCTAAGCTCCTACAATGAGCAGTTCTTC | CASSLSGTPLSSYNEQFF
NA | TRBJ2-5 | few | TRBV29-1 | TGCAGCGGCTCCCTAGTACGGGGTGAGACCCAGTACTTC | CSGSLVRGETQYF
NA | TRBJ1-1 | few | TRBV7-9 | TGTGCCAGCAGCTTGGATGAGGGGACTGAAGCTTTCTTT | CASSLDEGTEAFF
NA | TRBJ2-1 | NA | TRBV20-1 | TGCAGTGCTAGAGATGGTGGGAGCACCAATGAGCAGTTCTTC | CSARDGGSTNEQFF
NA | TRBJ1-6 | few | TRBV5-1 | TGCGCCAGCCGTCGGAAGTATAATTCACCCCTCCACTTT | CASRRKYNSPLHF
TRBD1 | TRBJ1-2 | NA | TRBV20-1 | TGCAGTGCGTCCGTCGTGACAGGGAGTTTAGCTTCAGACTTC | CSASVVTGSLASDF
TRBD2 | TRBJ2-7 | NA | TRBV5-1 | TGCGCCAGCAGCGCCTATAGCGGGACTATGTACGAGCAGTACTTC | CASSAYSGTMYEQYF
NA | TRBJ2-5 | once | TRBV2 | TGTGCCAGCAGTGGTAGTGGAGAGACCCAGTACTTC | CASSGSGETQYF
NA | TRBJ2-3 | many | TRBV5-1 | TGCGCCAGCAGCTTGCCAGCTCCTAGCACAGATACGCAGTATTTT | CASSLPAPSTDTQYF
TRBD1 | TRBJ1-1 | NA | TRBV16 | TGTGCCAGCAGCCCGGCCGGGACAGGGGCCACTGAAGCTTTCTTT | CASSPAGTGATEAFF
NA | TRBJ2-5 | few | TRBV5-1 | TGCGCCAGCAGCGAGCAGGGTTACAGGGAGACCCAGTACTTC | CASSEQGYRETQYF
NA | TRBJ2-1 | few | TRBV3-1 | TGTGCCAGCAGCCGCGGGACGGGATACAATGAGCAGTTCTTC | CASSRGTGYNEQFF
TRBD1 | TRBJ2-1 | NA | TRBV12-3/TRBV12-4 | TGTGCCAGCAGTCCTTCGCGGGACAGGATACTCTTC | CASSPSRDRILF
NA | TRBJ2-5 | NA | TRBV15 | TGTGCCACCAGCAGAGTGGGGGGGGACAGGAGAGAGACCCAGTACTTC | CATSRVGGDRRETQYF
NA | TRBJ1-2 | NA | TRBV6-1 | TGTGCCAGCAGTGAAGCAGTCCAGGGCCAACGCTACACCTTC | CASSEAVQGQRYTF
TRBD2 | TRBJ2-1 | few | TRBV18 | TGTGCCAGCTCACCAAGTACTAGCGGGAGCTCCTACAATGAGCAGTTCTTC | CASSPSTSGSSYNEQFF
NA | TRBJ2-7 | NA | TRBV29-1 | TGCAGCCACCTCTCCTACGAGCAGTACTTC | CSHLSYEQYF
TRBD1 | TRBJ1-2 | NA | TRBV27 | TGTGCCAGCAGTCCTTGGACAGGGGGAAGTGGCTACACCTTC | CASSPWTGGSGYTF
NA | TRBJ2-3 | NA | TRBV6-5 | TGTGCCAGCAGTTACACGGGAGAGGGGGCAGATACGCAGTATTTT | CASSYTGEGADTQYF
TRBD2 | TRBJ2-7 | NA | TRBV10-3 | TGTGCCATCAGTCCGGGACTAGCCTACGAGCAGTACTTC | CAISPGLAYEQYF
NA | TRBJ2-7 | NA | TRBV9 | TGTGCCAGCACTCCAATGACGGGGGGCCCAAGCTCCTACGAGCAGTACTTC | CASTPMTGGPSSYEQYF
NA | TRBJ2-1 | NA | TRBV6-1 | TGTGCCAGCTCTTTTACGGGGTTAACCTCCTACAATGAGCAGTTCTTC | CASSFTGLTSYNEQFF
NA | TRBJ1-1 | few | TRBV10-3 | TGTGCCATCAGTGAGTCGGGTTCCATGAACACTGAAGCTTTCTTT | CAISESGSMNTEAFF
NA | TRBJ2-7 | NA | TRBV20-1 | TGCAGTGCTAGAGCACGGGGGCGGGGGGAGCAGTACTTC | CSARARGRGEQYF
NA | TRBJ2-2 | once | TRBV5-1 | TGCGCCAGCAGCTGGCAGGGACCGAAAATAGGCACCGGGGAGCTGTTTTTT | CASSWQGPKIGTGELFF
NA | TRBJ2-7 | NA | TRBV29-1 | TGCAGCGTTGAGTTGAAGGGGGGCGAGCAGTACTTC | CSVELKGGEQYF
NA | TRBJ2-1 | few | TRBV5-1 | TGCGCCAGCAGCTTGGTGGCCCTAGCGAATACTTACAATGAGCAGTTCTTC | CASSLVALANTYNEQFF
NA | TRBJ2-7 | NA | TRBV5-1 | TGCGCCAGCAGCTTGGCACGGGAGAGCTACGAGCAGTACTTC | CASSLARESYEQYF
NA | TRBJ2-5 | NA | TRBV29-1 | TGCAGCGTTGAAAAAGGCCAAAACCCCTCGGAGACCCAGTACTTC | CSVEKGQNPSETQYF
TRBD2 | TRBJ2-3 | few | TRBV12-3/TRBV12-4 | TGTGCCAGCAGTAGGGGACTAGGGCGGGAGATCGCGGATACGCAGTATTTT | CASSRGLGREIADTQYF
TRBD2 | TRBJ2-5 | NA | TRBV12-3/TRBV12-4 | TGTGCCAGCACCATTTGGACTAGCGGAGAGACCCAGTACTTC | CASTIWTSGETQYF
NA | TRBJ2-7 | NA | TRBV2 | TGTGCCAGCAGGCGGGACTTTGCGAACTACGAGCAGTACTTC | CASRRDFANYEQYF
TRBD2 | TRBJ2-5 | NA | TRBV6-1 | TGTGCCAGCAGAGCGGTAGCGGGAGGGCAAGAGACCCAGTACTTC | CASRAVAGGQETQYF
NA | TRBJ2-7 | few | TRBV6-5 | TGTGCCAGCAGTTACTCATCCGTGGTCTTCAATGGGCAGTACTTC | CASSYSSVVFNGQYF
NA | TRBJ1-2 | few | TRBV5-1 | TGCGCCAGCACCACTGGGGGGTCCTATGGCTACACCTTC | CASTTGGSYGYTF
NA | TRBJ2-5 | few | TRBV2 | TGTGCCAGCAGTGAACATACCAGGACGGACCAAGAGACCCAGTACTTC | CASSEHTRTDQETQYF
TRBD2 | TRBJ2-1 | few | TRBV7-8 | TGTGCCAGCAGCTTAACCCGGAGTGGGCTTAGCGGGACCCCCAATGAGCAGTTCTTC | CASSLTRSGLSGTPNEQFF
TRBD2 | TRBJ2-1 | many | TRBV5-1 | TGCGCCAGCAGCTTGGGACTAGCTTCTTACAATGAGCAGTTCTTC | CASSLGLASYNEQFF
NA | TRBJ1-5 | NA | TRBV2 | TGTGCCAGCAGTGATGGCAGGGGCGACCGTGGCAATCAGCCCCAGCATTTT | CASSDGRGDRGNQPQHF
NA | TRBJ1-2 | NA | TRBV25-1 | TGTGCCAGCAGTGAACTCTACTACACCTTC | CASSELYYTF
NA | TRBJ2-1 | few | TRBV9 | TGTGCCAGCAGCGTAGACAGGCCCGCATACAATGAGCAGTTCTTC | CASSVDRPAYNEQFF
NA | TRBJ2-1 | many | TRBV27 | TGTGCCAGCAGTTTAAGGGGCTCTTGGTTGGTGTGGGAGCAGTTCTTC | CASSLRGSWLVWEQFF
NA | TRBJ2-4 | NA | TRBV4-2 | TGTGCCAGCAGCCGCCTCATCTGGGTCGGTCGAAAACTAGCCAAAAACATTCAGTACTTC | CASSRLIWVGRKLAKNIQYF
TRBD1 | TRBJ2-7 | few | TRBV27 | TGTGCCAGCAGTTTTCGTCGTTTCGGGACAGCCTCCTACGAGCAGTACTTC | CASSFRRFGTASYEQYF
TRBD2 | TRBJ2-3 | NA | TRBV10-3 | TGTGCCATCAGTCCGGGACTAGCGGGCACAGATACGCAGTATTTT | CAISPGLAGTDTQYF
NA | TRBJ2-3 | few | TRBV29-1 | TGCAGCGTTGCTGGGAAGTACACAGATACGCAGTATTTT | CSVAGKYTDTQYF